This T cell receptor (beta chain) comes out of a study of T cell responses to AZD1222 COVID-19 vaccine. Regarding the study as a whole: Clonal diversity was possibly underestimated, and the donors were mostly white British, with more females. With two AZD1222 doses given, Spike-specific TCR breadth and depth both rose.

Profiled with immunoSEQ multiplex PCR; TCRdb holds only in-frame clones, not every one. The sample carries around 99,000 clones, 70% to 90% recorded once. In the case of this clone: What it binds is unknown.

V shed 5 bases and J shed 6 bases, with 7 bases lying between them. This CDR3 region has 12 residues. Germline V lookup: CDR1 MNHEY, CDR2 SMNVEV (reference sequence). This clonotype was obtained from an adult who received the AZD1222 COVID-19 vaccine. The sequenced sample was peripheral blood, obtained 28 days after the second AZD1222 dose. The chain links TRBV27 to TRBJ2-2, with D unresolved. CDR3 sequence reads: CASSPLAGELFF. Here the CDR3 DNA reads TGTGCCAGCAGTCCCCTCGCCGGGGAGCTGTTTTTT.